A selection of T cell receptor beta chains follows, all from one sample in a study of blood T cell repertoires in COVID-19. The method was immunoSEQ multiplex PCR; TCRdb's version includes in-frame clones alone and lacks a portion of them. This sample carries about 220,000 clones, approximately 90% of them seen once, and the ten largest clones take roughly 2.5%. Sequenced sample: PBMCs or T cells enriched from blood (not recorded which). The receptor source for this set is a woman in her twenties or thirties who had recovered from COVID-19. CDR3s include the opening cysteine and the closing phenylalanine or tryptophan. D genes are given only for firm matches. Only some rows state a clone size, as once, few, many or a class for expanded clones.

clone_size j_call cdr3_length v_call d_call cdr3_aa cdr3_nt
NA TRBJ1-4 15 TRBV28 NA CASSLLSATNEKLFF TGTGCCAGCAGTCTGCTCTCGGCAACTAATGAAAAACTGTTTTTT
once TRBJ1-5 13 TRBV5-5 NA CASSWDIGQPQHF TGTGCCAGCAGTTGGGACATTGGACAGCCCCAGCATTTT
NA TRBJ1-1 17 TRBV6-2/TRBV6-3 TRBD1 CASSYSPSTGALAEAFF TGTGCCAGCAGCTATTCCCCGTCGACAGGGGCCCTCGCTGAAGCTTTCTTT
NA TRBJ2-7 12 TRBV9 NA CASSAPEREQYF TGTGCCAGCAGCGCTCCCGAGCGCGAGCAGTACTTC
NA TRBJ2-7 14 TRBV15 NA CATSSFTGTYEQYF TGTGCCACCAGCAGTTTTACAGGGACCTACGAGCAGTACTTC
NA TRBJ1-4 14 TRBV15 NA CATSRVSGQEKLFF TGTGCCACCAGCAGAGTGAGCGGGCAGGAAAAACTGTTTTTT
few TRBJ2-7 18 TRBV5-1 TRBD2 CASSLEPLLAGTRGEQYF TGCGCCAGCAGCTTGGAACCACTGCTCGCCGGGACTAGAGGTGAGCAGTACTTC
NA TRBJ2-5 11 TRBV12-3/TRBV12-4 NA CASSFRETQYF TGTGCCAGCAGTTTTAGAGAGACCCAGTACTTC
NA TRBJ2-7 13 TRBV10-3 NA CAITDGQFYEQYF TGTGCCATCACTGACGGACAGTTCTACGAGCAGTACTTC
once TRBJ2-5 15 TRBV5-4 NA CASSSAARAQETQYF TGTGCCAGCAGCTCGGCCGCGAGGGCCCAAGAGACCCAGTACTTC
NA TRBJ2-7 16 TRBV7-3 TRBD1 CASSPTPGQGLLEQYF TGTGCCAGCAGCCCAACCCCGGGACAGGGGCTTTTAGAGCAGTACTTC
NA TRBJ1-3 14 TRBV29-1 NA CSVIPTASGNTIYF TGCAGCGTTATCCCGACAGCCTCTGGAAACACCATATATTTT
NA TRBJ2-2 17 TRBV6-2/TRBV6-3 NA CASSFLTLGMRAGELFF TGTGCCAGCAGCTTTCTAACTCTCGGAATGAGGGCCGGGGAGCTGTTTTTT
once TRBJ2-1 14 TRBV6-2/TRBV6-3 TRBD1 CASSRTGVVLEQFF TGTGCCAGCAGTCGGACAGGGGTGGTGTTAGAGCAGTTCTTC
NA TRBJ1-1 13 TRBV29-1 TRBD1 CSVEDLLGQGPFF TGCAGCGTTGAAGATCTTCTGGGACAGGGTCCTTTCTTT
NA TRBJ2-7 14 TRBV9 TRBD2 CASSQSGVSYEQYF TGTGCCAGCAGCCAAAGCGGGGTTAGCTACGAGCAGTACTTC
NA TRBJ1-1 15 TRBV7-8 NA CASSPRIRREAEAFF TGTGCCAGCAGCCCCCGCATTCGCAGGGAGGCTGAAGCTTTCTTT
NA TRBJ1-1 15 TRBV19 TRBD1 CASSIRAAGGTEAFF TGTGCCAGTAGTATCCGGGCCGCAGGGGGAACTGAAGCTTTCTTT
few TRBJ1-2 15 TRBV6-1 NA CASSEAFRVGYGYTF TGTGCCAGCAGTGAAGCCTTCAGGGTGGGCTATGGCTACACCTTC
NA TRBJ1-1 15 TRBV6-6 TRBD1 CASSGRQGVSAEAFF TGTGCCAGCAGCGGGAGACAGGGGGTAAGCGCTGAAGCTTTCTTT
once TRBJ1-1 12 TRBV13 NA CASSPTGVSAFF TGTGCCAGCAGCCCAACCGGGGTATCGGCTTTCTTT
NA TRBJ2-3 13 TRBV14 NA CASRFAGTDTQYF TGTGCCAGCAGATTCGCAGGCACAGATACGCAGTATTTT